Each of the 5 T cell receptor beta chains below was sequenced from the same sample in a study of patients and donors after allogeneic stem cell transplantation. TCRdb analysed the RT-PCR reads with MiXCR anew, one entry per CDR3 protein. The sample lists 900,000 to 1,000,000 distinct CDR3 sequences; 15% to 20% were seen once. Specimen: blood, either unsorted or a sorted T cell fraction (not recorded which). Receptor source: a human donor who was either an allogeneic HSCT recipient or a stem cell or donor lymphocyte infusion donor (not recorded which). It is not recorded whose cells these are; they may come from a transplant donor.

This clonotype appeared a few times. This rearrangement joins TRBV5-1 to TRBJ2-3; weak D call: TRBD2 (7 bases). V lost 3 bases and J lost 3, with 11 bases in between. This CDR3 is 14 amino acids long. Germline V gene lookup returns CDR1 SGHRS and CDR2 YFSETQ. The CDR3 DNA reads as TGCGCCAGCAGCTGGGGGGGGCTAACAGATACGCAGTATTTT. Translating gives CASSWGGLTDTQYF. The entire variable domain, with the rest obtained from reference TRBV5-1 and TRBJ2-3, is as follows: KAGVTQTPRYLIKTRGQQVTLSCSPISGHRSVSWYQQTPGQGLQFLFEYFSETQRNKGNFPGRFSGRQFSNSRSEMNVSTLELGDSALYLCASSWGGLTDTQYFGPGTRLTVL.

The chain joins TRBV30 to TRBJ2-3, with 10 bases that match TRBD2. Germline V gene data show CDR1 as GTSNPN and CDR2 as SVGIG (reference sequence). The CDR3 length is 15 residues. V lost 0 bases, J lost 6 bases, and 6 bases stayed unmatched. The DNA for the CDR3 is TGTGCCTGGAGTGTACGAGCGGGGGGGATGGATACGCAGTATTTT. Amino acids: CAWSVRAGGMDTQYF.

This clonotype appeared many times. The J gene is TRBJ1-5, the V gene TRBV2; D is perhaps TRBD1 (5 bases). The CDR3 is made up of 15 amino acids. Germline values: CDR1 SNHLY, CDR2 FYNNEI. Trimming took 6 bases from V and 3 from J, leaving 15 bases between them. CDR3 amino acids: CASRDHEGHNQPQHF. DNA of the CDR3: TGTGCCAGCAGGGACCACGAGGGGCACAATCAGCCCCAGCATTTT.

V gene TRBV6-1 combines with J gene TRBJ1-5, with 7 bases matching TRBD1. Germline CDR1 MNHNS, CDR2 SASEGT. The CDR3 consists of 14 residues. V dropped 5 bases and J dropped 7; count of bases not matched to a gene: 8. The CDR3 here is CASSPRRGYQPQHF. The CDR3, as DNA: TGTGCCAGCAGTCCGCGCAGGGGGTACCAGCCCCAGCATTTT.

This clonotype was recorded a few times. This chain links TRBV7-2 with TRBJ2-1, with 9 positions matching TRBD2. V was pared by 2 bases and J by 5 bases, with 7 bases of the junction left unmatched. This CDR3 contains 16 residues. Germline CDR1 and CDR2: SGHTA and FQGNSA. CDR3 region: CASSLNAGGFNNEQFF. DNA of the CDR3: TGTGCCAGCAGCTTAAACGCGGGGGGGTTTAACAATGAGCAGTTCTTC.